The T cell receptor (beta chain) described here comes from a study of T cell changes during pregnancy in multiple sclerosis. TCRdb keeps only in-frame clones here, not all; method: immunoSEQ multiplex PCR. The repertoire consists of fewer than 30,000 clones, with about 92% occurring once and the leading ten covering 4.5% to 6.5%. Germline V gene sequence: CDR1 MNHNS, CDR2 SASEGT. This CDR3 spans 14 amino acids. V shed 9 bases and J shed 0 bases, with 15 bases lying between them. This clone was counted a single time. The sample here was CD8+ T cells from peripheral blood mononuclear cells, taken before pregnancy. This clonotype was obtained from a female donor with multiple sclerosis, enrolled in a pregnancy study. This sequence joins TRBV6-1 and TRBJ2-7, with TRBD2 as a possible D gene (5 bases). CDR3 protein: CASSEDHFSYEQYF. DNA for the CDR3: TGTGCCAGTTCGGAGGACCATTTCTCCTACGAGCAGTACTTC.